The sequence of this TCR beta chain was determined in a study of beta chain features in type 1 diabetes. The CDR3 is 12 amino acids. Since all of the isolated RNA was reverse transcribed, expressed TCRB transcripts were what got sequenced. Method: immunoSEQ multiplex PCR; TCRdb's copy keeps in-frame clones and lacks some. The sample shows about 470,000 clones, approximately 28% of them seen only once. The table lists this clone with a few counts. Sequenced sample: naive CD4+ T cells from blood. The chain links TRBV21-1 to TRBJ2-7; the table assigns TRBD2, which was not confirmed against the DNA. TRBV21-1 is given as a pseudogene. The receptor was derived from a man between 18 and 29 years old in good health. DNA of the CDR3: TGTGCCAGCAGCCAAGGGAGATCGGAGCAGTACTTC. Translation: CASSQGRSEQYF.